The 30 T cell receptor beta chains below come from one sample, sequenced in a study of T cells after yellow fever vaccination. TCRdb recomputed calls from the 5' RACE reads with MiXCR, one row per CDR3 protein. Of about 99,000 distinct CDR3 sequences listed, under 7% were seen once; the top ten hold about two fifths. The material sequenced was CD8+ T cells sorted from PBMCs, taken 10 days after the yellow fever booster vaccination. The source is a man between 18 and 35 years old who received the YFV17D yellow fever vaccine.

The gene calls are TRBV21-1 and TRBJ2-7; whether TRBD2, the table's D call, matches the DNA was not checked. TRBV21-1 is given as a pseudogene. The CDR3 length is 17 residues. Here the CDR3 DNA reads TGTGCCAGCAGCATGCGCTTGGGACTAGCGGGGGCCTACGAGCAGTACGTC. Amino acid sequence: CASSMRLGLAGAYEQYV.

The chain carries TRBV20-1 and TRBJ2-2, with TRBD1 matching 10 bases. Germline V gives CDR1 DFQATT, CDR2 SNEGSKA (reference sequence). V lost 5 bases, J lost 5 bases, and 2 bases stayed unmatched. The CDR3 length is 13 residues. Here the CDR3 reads CSADRGRTGELFF. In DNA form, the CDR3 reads TGCAGTGCTGACAGGGGGCGAACCGGGGAGCTGTTTTTT.

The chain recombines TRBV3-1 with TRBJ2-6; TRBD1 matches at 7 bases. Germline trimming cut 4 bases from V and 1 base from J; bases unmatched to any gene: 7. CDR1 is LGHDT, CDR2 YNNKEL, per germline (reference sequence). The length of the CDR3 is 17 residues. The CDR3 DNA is TGTGCCAGCAGCCCGACAGGGCTTGGTTCTGGGGCCAACGTCCTGACTTTC. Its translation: CASSPTGLGSGANVLTF.

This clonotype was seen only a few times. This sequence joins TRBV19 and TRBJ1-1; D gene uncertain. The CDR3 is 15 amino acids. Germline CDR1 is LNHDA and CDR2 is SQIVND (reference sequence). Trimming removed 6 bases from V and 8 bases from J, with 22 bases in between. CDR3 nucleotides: TGTGCCAGTAGCTCCCACCCTACATCGGTCCGAGAAGCTTTCTTT. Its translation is CASSSHPTSVREAFF.

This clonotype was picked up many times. The CDR3 loop is CASTLGPSQTQYF. The CDR3 nucleotides read TGTGCCAGCACACTGGGTCCCAGTCAGACCCAGTACTTC. V and J are TRBV5-5 and TRBJ2-5, with D uncertain. Germline-derived CDR1 and CDR2 are SGHKS and YYEKEE (reference sequence). V was pared by 6 bases and J by 6 bases, with 15 bases between. There are 13 residues in the CDR3. Drawing the rest from reference TRBV5-5 and TRBJ2-5, the complete variable domain is DAGVTQSPTHLIKTRGQQVTLRCSPISGHKSVSWYQQVLGQGPQFIFQYYEKEERGRGNFPDRFSARQFPNYSSELNVNALLLGDSALYLCASTLGPSQTQYFGPGTRLLVL.

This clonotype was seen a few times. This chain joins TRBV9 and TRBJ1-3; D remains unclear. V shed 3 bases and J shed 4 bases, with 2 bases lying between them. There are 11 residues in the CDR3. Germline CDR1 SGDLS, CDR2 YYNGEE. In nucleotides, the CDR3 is TGTGCCAGCAGCGACGGAAACACCATATATTTT. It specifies CASSDGNTIYF.

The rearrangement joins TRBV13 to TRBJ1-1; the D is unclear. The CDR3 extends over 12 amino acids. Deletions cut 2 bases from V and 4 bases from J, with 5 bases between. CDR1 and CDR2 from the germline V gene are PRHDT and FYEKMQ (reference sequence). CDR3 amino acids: CASSLSPTEAFF. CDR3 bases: TGTGCCAGCAGCTTATCCCCCACTGAAGCTTTCTTT.

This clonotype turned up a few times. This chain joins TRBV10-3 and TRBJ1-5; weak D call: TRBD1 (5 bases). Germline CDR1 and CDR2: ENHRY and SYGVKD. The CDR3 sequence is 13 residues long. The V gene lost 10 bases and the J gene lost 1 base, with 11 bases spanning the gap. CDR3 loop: CATWDGSNQPQHF. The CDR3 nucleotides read TGTGCCACCTGGGACGGGAGCAATCAGCCCCAGCATTTT.

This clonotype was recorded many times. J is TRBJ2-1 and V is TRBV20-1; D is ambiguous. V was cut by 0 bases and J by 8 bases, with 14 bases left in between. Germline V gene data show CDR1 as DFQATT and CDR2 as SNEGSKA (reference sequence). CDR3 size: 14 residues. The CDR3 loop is CSARDPLGGDEQFF. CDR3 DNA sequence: TGCAGTGCTAGAGACCCCCTGGGTGGCGATGAGCAGTTCTTC.

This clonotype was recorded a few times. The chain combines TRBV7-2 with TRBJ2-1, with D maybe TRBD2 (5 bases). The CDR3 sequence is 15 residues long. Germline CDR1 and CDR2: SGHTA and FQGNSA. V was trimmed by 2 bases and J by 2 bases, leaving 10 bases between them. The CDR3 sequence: CASSLYGGPYNEQFF. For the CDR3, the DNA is TGTGCCAGCAGCTTATACGGAGGCCCCTACAATGAGCAGTTCTTC.

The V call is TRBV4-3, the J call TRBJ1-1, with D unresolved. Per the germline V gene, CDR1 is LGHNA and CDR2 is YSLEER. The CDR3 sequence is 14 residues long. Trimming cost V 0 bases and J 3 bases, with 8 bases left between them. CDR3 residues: CASSQDLGDTEAFF. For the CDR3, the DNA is TGCGCCAGCAGCCAAGATTTGGGCGACACTGAAGCTTTCTTT.

The CDR3 DNA is TGTGCCAGCAGCTTAACTGACAGAGGGGAGCAGTACTTC. It specifies CASSLTDRGEQYF. The chain has TRBV5-6 and TRBJ2-7; perhaps D is TRBD1 or TRBD2 (5 bases each). The CDR3 is made up of 13 amino acids. V was trimmed by 2 bases and J by 7 bases, leaving 13 bases between them. CDR1 is SGHDT, CDR2 YYEEEE, per germline. Full variable domain (rest looked up from reference TRBV5-6 and TRBJ2-7): DAGVTQSPTHLIKTRGQQVTLRCSPKSGHDTVSWYQQALGQGPQFIFQYYEEEERQRGNFPDRFSGHQFPNYSSELNVNALLLGDSALYLCASSLTDRGEQYFGPGTRLTVT.

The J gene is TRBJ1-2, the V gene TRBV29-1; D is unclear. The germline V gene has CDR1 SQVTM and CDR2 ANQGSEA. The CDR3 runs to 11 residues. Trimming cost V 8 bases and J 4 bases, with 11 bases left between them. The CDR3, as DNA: TGCAGCTCCTTGGCAGGCTATGGCTACACCTTC. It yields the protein CSSLAGYGYTF.

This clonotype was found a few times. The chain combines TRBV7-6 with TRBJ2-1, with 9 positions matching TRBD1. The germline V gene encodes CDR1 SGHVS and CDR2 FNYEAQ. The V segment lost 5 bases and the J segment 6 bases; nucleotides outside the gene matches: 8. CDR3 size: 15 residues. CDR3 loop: CASSVTGGLGNEQFF. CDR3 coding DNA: TGTGCCAGCAGCGTTACAGGGGGCTTGGGCAATGAGCAGTTCTTC. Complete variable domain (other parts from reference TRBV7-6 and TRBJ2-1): GAGVSQSPRYKVTKRGQDVALRCDPISGHVSLYWYRQALGQGPEFLTYFNYEAQQDKSGLPNDRFSAERPEGSISTLTIQRTEQRDSAMYRCASSVTGGLGNEQFFGPGTRLTVL.

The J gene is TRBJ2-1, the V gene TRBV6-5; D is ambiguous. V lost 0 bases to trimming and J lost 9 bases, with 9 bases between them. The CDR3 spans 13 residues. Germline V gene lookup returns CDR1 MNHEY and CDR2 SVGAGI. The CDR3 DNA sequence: TGTGCCAGCAGTTACTCGAGTCTCCGTGAGCAGTTCTTC. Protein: CASSYSSLREQFF.

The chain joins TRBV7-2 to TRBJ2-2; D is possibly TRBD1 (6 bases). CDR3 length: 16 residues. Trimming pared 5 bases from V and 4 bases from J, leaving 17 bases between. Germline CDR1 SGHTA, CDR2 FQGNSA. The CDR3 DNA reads TGTGCCAGCAGCCCCTATGACAGGTTCTTCACCGGGGAGCTGTTTTTT. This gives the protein CASSPYDRFFTGELFF. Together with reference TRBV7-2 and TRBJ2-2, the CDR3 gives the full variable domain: GAGVSQSPSNKVTEKGKDVELRCDPISGHTALYWYRQSLGQGLEFLIYFQGNSAPDKSGLPSDRFSAERTGGSVSTLTIQRTQQEDSAVYLCASSPYDRFFTGELFFGEGSRLTVL.

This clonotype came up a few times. The CDR3 DNA follows: TGTGCCAGCAGCCGGACTACTACGCAGTATTTT. The encoded protein is CASSRTTTQYF. V is TRBV7-8 and J is TRBJ2-3; weak D call: TRBD2 (6 bases). The CDR3 totals 11 residues. From germline, CDR1 is SGHVS and CDR2 FQNEAQ. Trimming removed 5 bases at V and 8 bases at J, with 8 bases between.

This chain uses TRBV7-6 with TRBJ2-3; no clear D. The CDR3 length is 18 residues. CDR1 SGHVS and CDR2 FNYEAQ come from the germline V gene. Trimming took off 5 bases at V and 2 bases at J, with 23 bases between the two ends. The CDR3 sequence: CASSLLLSSELPTDTQYF. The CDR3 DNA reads TGTGCCAGCAGCCTACTCCTGAGTTCCGAATTACCCACAGATACGCAGTATTTT.

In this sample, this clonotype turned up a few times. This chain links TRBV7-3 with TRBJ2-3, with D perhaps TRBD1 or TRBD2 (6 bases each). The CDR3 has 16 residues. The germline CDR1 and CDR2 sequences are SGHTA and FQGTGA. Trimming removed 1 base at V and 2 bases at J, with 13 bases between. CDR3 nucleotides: TGTGCCAGCAGCTTAATTGGGGGGCTCCCCACAGATACGCAGTATTTT. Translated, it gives CASSLIGGLPTDTQYF.

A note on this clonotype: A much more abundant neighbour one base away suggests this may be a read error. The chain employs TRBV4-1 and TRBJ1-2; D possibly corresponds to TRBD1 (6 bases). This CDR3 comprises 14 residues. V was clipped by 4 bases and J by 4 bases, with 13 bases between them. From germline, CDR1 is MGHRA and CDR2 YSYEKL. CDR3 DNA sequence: TGCGCCAGCAGCCCTGGGACACAGGCCTATGGCTACACCTTC. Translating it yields CASSPGTQAYGYTF.

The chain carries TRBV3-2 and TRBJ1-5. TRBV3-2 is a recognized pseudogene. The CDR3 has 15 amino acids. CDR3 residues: CASSQDTRSNQPQHF. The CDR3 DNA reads TGTGCCAGCAGCCAAGATACACGGAGCAATCAGCCCCAGCATTTT.

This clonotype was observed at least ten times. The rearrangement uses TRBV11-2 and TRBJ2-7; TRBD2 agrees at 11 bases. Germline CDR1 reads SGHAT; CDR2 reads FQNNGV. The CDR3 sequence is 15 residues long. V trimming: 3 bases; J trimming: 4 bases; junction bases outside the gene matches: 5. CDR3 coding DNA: TGTGCCAGCAGCTTCACTAGCGGGGGCCCTTACGAGCAGTACTTC. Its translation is CASSFTSGGPYEQYF.

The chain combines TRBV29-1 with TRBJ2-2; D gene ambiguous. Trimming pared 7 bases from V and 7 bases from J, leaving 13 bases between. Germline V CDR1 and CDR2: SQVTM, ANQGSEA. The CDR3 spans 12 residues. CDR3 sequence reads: CSAVAWDGELFF. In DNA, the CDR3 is TGCAGCGCTGTGGCGTGGGACGGGGAGCTGTTTTTT.

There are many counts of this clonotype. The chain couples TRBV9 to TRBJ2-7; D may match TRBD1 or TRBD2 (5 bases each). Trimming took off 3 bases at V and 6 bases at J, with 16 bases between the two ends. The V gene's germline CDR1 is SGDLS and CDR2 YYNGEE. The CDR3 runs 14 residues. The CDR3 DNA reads TGTGCCAGCAGCGGAACCGGATGGGGGTCCGAGCAGTACTTC. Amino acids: CASSGTGWGSEQYF.

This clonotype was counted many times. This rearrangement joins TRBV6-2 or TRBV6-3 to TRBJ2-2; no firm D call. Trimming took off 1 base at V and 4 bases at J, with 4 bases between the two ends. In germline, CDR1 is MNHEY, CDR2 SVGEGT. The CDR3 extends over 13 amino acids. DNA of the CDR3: TGTGCCAGCAGTTACTGGGGCACCGGGGAGCTGTTTTTT. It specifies CASSYWGTGELFF.

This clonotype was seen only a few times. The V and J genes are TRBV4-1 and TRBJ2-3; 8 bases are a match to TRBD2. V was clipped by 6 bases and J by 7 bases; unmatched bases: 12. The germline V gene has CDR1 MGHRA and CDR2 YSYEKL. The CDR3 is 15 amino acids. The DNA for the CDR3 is TGCGCCAGCAGATCCCCGGGGGGGACTCGGAATACGCAGTATTTT. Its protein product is CASRSPGGTRNTQYF.

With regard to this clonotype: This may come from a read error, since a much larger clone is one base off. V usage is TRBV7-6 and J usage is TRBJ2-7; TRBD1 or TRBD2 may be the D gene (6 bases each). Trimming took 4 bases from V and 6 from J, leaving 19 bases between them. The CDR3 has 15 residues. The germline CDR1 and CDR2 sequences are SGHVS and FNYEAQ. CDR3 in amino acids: CASSSQVRGGGEQYF. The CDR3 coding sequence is TGTGCCAGCAGCTCCCAGGTGAGAGGGGGAGGCGAGCAGTACTTC.

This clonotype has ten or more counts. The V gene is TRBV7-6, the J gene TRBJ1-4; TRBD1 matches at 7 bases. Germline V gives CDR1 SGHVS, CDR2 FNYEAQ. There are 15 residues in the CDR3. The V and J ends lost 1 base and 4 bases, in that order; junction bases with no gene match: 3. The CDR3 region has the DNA TGTGCCAGCAGCTTAGAAGGGGACAGTAATGAAAAACTGTTTTTT. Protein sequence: CASSLEGDSNEKLFF.

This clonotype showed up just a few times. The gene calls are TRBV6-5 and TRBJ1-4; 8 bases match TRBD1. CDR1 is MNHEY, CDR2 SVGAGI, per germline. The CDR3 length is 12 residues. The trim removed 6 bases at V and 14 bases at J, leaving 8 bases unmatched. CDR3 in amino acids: CASRADRGGLFF. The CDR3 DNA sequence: TGTGCCAGCAGGGCCGACAGGGGAGGGCTGTTTTTT.

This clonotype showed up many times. The CDR3 sequence is CASTSPGENIQYF. The CDR3 DNA reads as TGTGCCAGCACTTCCCCCGGGGAAAACATTCAGTACTTC. The chain links TRBV9 to TRBJ2-4; weak D call: TRBD2 (5 bases). This CDR3 is 13 amino acids long. Per germline, CDR1 SGDLS and CDR2 YYNGEE. V was shortened by 6 bases and J by 5 bases, with 12 bases between the two germline ends.